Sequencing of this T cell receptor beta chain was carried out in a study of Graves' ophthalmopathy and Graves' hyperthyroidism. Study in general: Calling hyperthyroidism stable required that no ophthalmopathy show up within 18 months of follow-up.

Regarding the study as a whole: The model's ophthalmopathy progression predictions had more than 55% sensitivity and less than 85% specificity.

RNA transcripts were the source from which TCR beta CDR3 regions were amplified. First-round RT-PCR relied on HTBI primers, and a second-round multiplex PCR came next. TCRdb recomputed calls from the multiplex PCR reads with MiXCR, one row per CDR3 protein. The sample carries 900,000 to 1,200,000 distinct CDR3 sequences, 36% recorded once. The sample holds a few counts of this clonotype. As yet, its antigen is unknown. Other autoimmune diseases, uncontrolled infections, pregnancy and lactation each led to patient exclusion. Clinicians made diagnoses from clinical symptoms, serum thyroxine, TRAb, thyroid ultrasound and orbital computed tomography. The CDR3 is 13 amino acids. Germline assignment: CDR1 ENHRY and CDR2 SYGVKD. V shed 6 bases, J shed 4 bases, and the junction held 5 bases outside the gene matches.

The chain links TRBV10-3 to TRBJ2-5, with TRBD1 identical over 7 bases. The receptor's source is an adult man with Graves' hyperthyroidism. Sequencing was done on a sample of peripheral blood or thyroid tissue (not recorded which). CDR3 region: CAIRGQERETQYF. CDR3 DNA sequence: TGTGCCATCAGAGGACAGGAGAGAGAGACCCAGTACTTC.